These 13 T cell receptor beta chains came from one sample sequenced in a study of cytomegalovirus exposure and HLA in healthy donors. It was with 60 Vbeta and 13 Jbeta primers that the PCR ran. Sequencing used immunoSEQ multiplex PCR; TCRdb keeps in-frame clones, though not all of them. Seen here are approximately 95,000 clones, around 86% observed once, and the top ten hold less than 4.5%. The source material was PBMCs. Receptors originate from a woman in her 70s in good health and CMV-seropositive.

The chain joins TRBV28 to TRBJ1-1, with 10 bases that match TRBD1. After removal of 8 bases from V and 4 bases from J, the junction contained 13 bases not matched to a gene. The CDR3 runs to 16 residues. The germline V gene has CDR1 MDHEN and CDR2 SYDVKM. CDR3: CASRDRGWRGATEAFF. The CDR3 DNA is TGTGCCAGCCGGGACAGGGGATGGAGAGGAGCCACTGAAGCTTTCTTT.

The V and J genes are TRBV30 and TRBJ1-2, with 10 bases identical to TRBD1. The junction had 6 bases not matched to a gene; V was cut back by 4 bases and J by 4 bases. Germline V gene data show CDR1 as GTSNPN and CDR2 as SVGIG (reference sequence). The CDR3 totals 14 residues. CDR3 residues: CAWTPGQGGYGYTF. Written as DNA, the CDR3 is TGTGCCTGGACCCCCGGACAGGGGGGCTATGGCTACACCTTC.

This chain links TRBV21-1 with TRBJ1-6; no DNA check was done on the table's D call, TRBD1. TRBV21-1 is described as a pseudogene. CDR3 length equals 14 residues. This chain's CDR3 is CASSHRDRTAPLHF. Written as DNA, the CDR3 is TGTGCCAGCAGCCACCGGGACAGGACGGCACCCCTCCACTTT.

A note on this clone: Other DNA sequences within the sample encode an identical CDR3. The J gene is TRBJ1-5, the V gene TRBV19; D is possibly TRBD1 (6 bases). Deletions cut 4 bases from V and 2 bases from J, with 9 bases between. Germline CDR1 reads LNHDA; CDR2 reads SQIVND (reference sequence). This CDR3 spans 14 amino acids. CDR3 residues: CASSSSGGNQPQHF. The CDR3 DNA reads TGTGCCAGTAGTAGCTCAGGGGGCAATCAGCCCCAGCATTTT.

This chain links TRBV9 with TRBJ1-6, with 9 nucleotides matching TRBD1. V was clipped by 4 bases and J by 5 bases; unmatched bases: 4. This CDR3 region has 15 residues. The germline V gene has CDR1 SGDLS and CDR2 YYNGEE. The CDR3 region has the DNA TGTGCCAGCAGCCCCGGGGACAGGGATAATTCACCCCTCCACTTT. This codes for CASSPGDRDNSPLHF.

This clone came up once. The CDR3 reads CASSQEGQGYGNTIYF. The CDR3, as DNA: TGCGCCAGCAGCCAAGAGGGACAGGGGTACGGAAACACCATATATTTT. The chain carries TRBV4-3 and TRBJ1-3; 10 bases line up with TRBD1. Losses at the gene ends were 0 bases for V and 4 bases for J; bases not matched to a gene: 3. The CDR3 is 16 amino acids. Germline lookup yields CDR1 LGHNA and CDR2 YSLEER.

In this sample, this clone turned up a few times. The gene calls are TRBV18 and TRBJ2-7; 9 positions match TRBD2. V was pared by 4 bases and J by 0 bases, with 4 bases of the junction left unmatched. The germline V gene encodes CDR1 KGHSH and CDR2 LQKENI. The CDR3 contains 15 residues. The CDR3 is CASSRASGDSYEQYF. For the CDR3, the DNA is TGTGCCAGCTCACGGGCTAGCGGGGACTCCTACGAGCAGTACTTC. Full variable domain (rest looked up from reference TRBV18 and TRBJ2-7): NAGVMQNPRHLVRRRGQEARLRCSPMKGHSHVYWYRQLPEEGLKFMVYLQKENIIDESGMPKERFSAEFPKEGPSILRIQQVVRGDSAAYFCASSRASGDSYEQYFGPGTRLTVT.

The gene calls are TRBV5-8 and TRBJ2-5; the match to TRBD2 covers 9 bases. Germline-derived CDR1 and CDR2 are SGHTS and YDEGEE. The CDR3 sequence is 14 residues long. V trimming: 7 bases; J trimming: 5 bases; junction bases outside the gene matches: 9. The CDR3 DNA reads TGTGCCAGCGCGGCGGGGGGGATGATGGAGACCCAGTACTTC. This encodes CASAAGGMMETQYF.

This chain joins TRBV9 and TRBJ2-5, with TRBD1 as a possible D gene (7 bases). Trimming shortened V by 0 bases and J by 2 bases, and 17 bases separated the two germline ends. Germline values: CDR1 SGDLS, CDR2 YYNGEE. This CDR3 contains 17 residues. CDR3 in amino acids: CASSVGIGGQTQETQYF. The CDR3 nucleotides read TGTGCCAGCAGCGTAGGAATCGGGGGACAGACTCAAGAGACCCAGTACTTC.

The table lists this clone with a few counts. V gene TRBV29-1 combines with J gene TRBJ1-2; a weak D match, TRBD1 (6 bases). This CDR3 is built from 15 residues. V was clipped by 3 bases and J by 4 bases, with 18 bases between them. Germline CDR1 is SQVTM and CDR2 is ANQGSEA. Here the CDR3 reads CSVESGGGVVYGYTF. As DNA, the CDR3 is TGCAGCGTTGAGTCCGGGGGGGGCGTTGTCTATGGCTACACCTTC.

The chain is built from TRBV5-4 and TRBJ2-7; D is undetermined. V was pared by 3 bases and J by 1 base, with 5 bases between. The germline V gene encodes CDR1 SGHNT and CDR2 YYREEE (reference sequence). The CDR3 sequence is 12 residues long. CDR3 DNA: TGTGCCAGCAGCTCCCCATCCTACGAGCAGTACTTC. Its protein is CASSSPSYEQYF.

The V call is TRBV6-6, the J call TRBJ2-5, with D possibly TRBD2 on 5 matching bases. The germline V gene has CDR1 MNHNY and CDR2 SVGAGI (reference sequence). V was clipped by 5 bases and J by 5 bases, with 12 bases between them. CDR3 size: 13 residues. CDR3 region: CASSPPGLETQYF. In nucleotides, the CDR3 is TGTGCCAGCAGTCCCCCGGGGTTGGAGACCCAGTACTTC.

The chain recombines TRBV6-1 with TRBJ1-2; D might be TRBD1 (6 bases). The CDR3 runs 13 residues. Germline values: CDR1 MNHNS, CDR2 SASEGT. V dropped 2 bases and J dropped 3 bases, with 7 bases sitting between them. The CDR3 nucleotides are TGTGCCAGCAGTGAACAGGGGCACTATGGCTACACCTTC. Protein sequence: CASSEQGHYGYTF.